This is a list of T cell receptor beta chains from one sample in a study of PD-L1 blockade in urothelial cancer. TCRdb's table, derived via immunoSEQ multiplex PCR, lists solely in-frame clones and lacks some. Among roughly 45,000 clones, approximately 78% were seen once, and the ten largest hold less than 15%. This sample comprised PBMCs, obtained around atezolizumab (anti-PD-L1) treatment. These receptor sequences come from a man in his sixties with urothelial cancer. Each CDR3 is given with its conserved first and last residue. A D gene is named only where the DNA matches it firmly. Clone size is stated in some rows and not others, as once, few, many or a class when expanded.

>TRBV6-5|.|.|TRBJ2-2
TGTGCCAGCAGTCACTCGGGGCGAACGAACACCGGGGAGCTGTTTTTT
CASSHSGRTNTGELFF
>TRBV7-2|TRBD2|once|TRBJ2-2
TGTGCCAGCAGCGCGTCGGGACTAGCGGGTTACACCGGGGAGCTGTTTTTT
CASSASGLAGYTGELFF
>TRBV6-1|.|.|TRBJ2-7
TGTGCCAGCACCCCGAGGGGGGGGCGGGCGTACGAGCAGTACTTC
CASTPRGGRAYEQYF
>TRBV25-1|.|.|TRBJ1-1
TGTGCCAGCAGTGCTCAGGTAATGAACACTGAAGCTTTCTTT
CASSAQVMNTEAFF
>TRBV11-3|.|.|TRBJ2-7
TGTGCCAGCAGGGGGCGGGGTTCGGGCTCCTACGAGCAGTACTTC
CASRGRGSGSYEQYF
>TRBV7-8|.|few|TRBJ2-5
TGTGCCAGCAGCTCCTCTAGTTCCCAAGAGACCCAGTACTTC
CASSSSSSQETQYF
>TRBV7-9|.|.|TRBJ2-5
TGTGCCAGCAGCTCTGGGTGGACAGAAGAGACCCAGTACTTC
CASSSGWTEETQYF
>TRBV2|.|few|TRBJ2-1
TGTGCCAGCAGTCCTCTACTCTGGGAGGTAGTGAATGAGCAGTTCTTC
CASSPLLWEVVNEQFF
>TRBV18|.|.|TRBJ1-2
TGTGCCAGCTCACCCGTACCAGGGGCAGGTGGCTACACCTTC
CASSPVPGAGGYTF
>TRBV7-2|TRBD1|.|TRBJ2-1
TGTGCCAGCAGCTTAGTAGGGGGCGGCAGCTACAATGAGCAGTTCTTC
CASSLVGGGSYNEQFF
>TRBV28|.|few|TRBJ1-6
TGTGCCAGCAGTTTACGCCGGGGGGGCAGGGGCCATTCACCCCTCCACTTT
CASSLRRGGRGHSPLHF
>TRBV6-1|TRBD2|.|TRBJ2-5
TGTGCCAGCAGTGAAATTGCTAGCGGGGTCGGGGAGACCCAGTACTTC
CASSEIASGVGETQYF
>TRBV6-1|.|.|TRBJ1-2
TGTGCCAGCAGTGGGTACAGGGATGGCTACACCTTC
CASSGYRDGYTF
>TRBV2|TRBD2|.|TRBJ2-1
TGTGCCAGCAGTGACCCGGGACTAGCGGGGGGCCCGGCGTTCTTC
CASSDPGLAGGPAFF
>TRBV10-1|TRBD1|.|TRBJ2-5
TGCGCCAGCAGTTATGAGCGGGACAGGGGGCTGGAGACCCAGTACTTC
CASSYERDRGLETQYF
>TRBV11-3|.|.|TRBJ2-3
TGTGCCAGCAGCTTAGGGTCCCCGGGGAGCACAGATACGCAGTATTTT
CASSLGSPGSTDTQYF